This is a list of T cell receptor beta chains from one sample in a study of cytomegalovirus exposure and HLA in healthy donors. Profiling relied on immunoSEQ multiplex PCR, and the TCRdb table lists in-frame clones only, not all of them. Of approximately 100,000 clones listed, roughly four fifths are singletons. Sequences were obtained from PBMCs. The receptors come from a man aged 50 to 60 in good health and CMV-seronegative. Each CDR3 is given with its conserved first and last residue. The order of the fields is clone size, CDR3 length, V gene, CDR3 protein. Only some rows state a clone size, as once, few, many or a class for expanded clones.

clone size: NA; CDR3 length: 15; V gene: TRBV5-1; CDR3 protein: CASSYTSGSRETQYF
clone size: few; CDR3 length: 14; V gene: TRBV27; CDR3 protein: CATAPGTGFYEQYF
clone size: NA; CDR3 length: 14; V gene: TRBV2; CDR3 protein: CASSEQGRIEKLFF
clone size: NA; CDR3 length: 13; V gene: TRBV4-1; CDR3 protein: CASRPGFTDTQYF
clone size: NA; CDR3 length: 16; V gene: TRBV5-6; CDR3 protein: CASSRRGDQRKETQYF
clone size: NA; CDR3 length: 14; V gene: TRBV6-6; CDR3 protein: CASSPGQGFRPQHF
clone size: NA; CDR3 length: 18; V gene: TRBV7-9; CDR3 protein: CASSSAGLPGGSNQPQHF
clone size: NA; CDR3 length: 16; V gene: TRBV10-3; CDR3 protein: CAISEPGQTSNQPQHF
clone size: NA; CDR3 length: 14; V gene: TRBV5-1; CDR3 protein: CASSLRAGRETQYF
clone size: NA; CDR3 length: 15; V gene: TRBV18; CDR3 protein: CASSPQTGGNYGYTF
clone size: NA; CDR3 length: 13; V gene: TRBV7-9; CDR3 protein: CASGGGMNTEAFF
clone size: NA; CDR3 length: 16; V gene: TRBV12-5; CDR3 protein: CASGLVTTSGSYEQYF
clone size: NA; CDR3 length: 15; V gene: TRBV6-5; CDR3 protein: CASRPDSAANEKLFF
clone size: NA; CDR3 length: 15; V gene: TRBV30; CDR3 protein: CAWGRDRPNTGELFF
clone size: NA; CDR3 length: 17; V gene: TRBV9; CDR3 protein: CASSTGTSGRARETQYF
clone size: NA; CDR3 length: 15; V gene: TRBV7-2; CDR3 protein: CASSQVAGGSHEQYF
clone size: once; CDR3 length: 16; V gene: TRBV4-2; CDR3 protein: CASSQRGQGKYNEQFF
clone size: few; CDR3 length: 16; V gene: TRBV5-6; CDR3 protein: CASSLFKGAVNTEAFF